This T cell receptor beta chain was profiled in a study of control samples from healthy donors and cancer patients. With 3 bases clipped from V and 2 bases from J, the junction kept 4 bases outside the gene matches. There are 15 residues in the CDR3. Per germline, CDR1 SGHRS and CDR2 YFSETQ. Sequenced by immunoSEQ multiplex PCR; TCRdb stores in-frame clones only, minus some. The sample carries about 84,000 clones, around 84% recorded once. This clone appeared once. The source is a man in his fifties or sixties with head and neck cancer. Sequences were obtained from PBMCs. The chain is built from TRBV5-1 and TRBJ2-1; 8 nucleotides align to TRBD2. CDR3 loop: CASSWGLEAYNEQFF. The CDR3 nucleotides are TGCGCCAGCAGCTGGGGACTAGAAGCCTACAATGAGCAGTTCTTC.